These 17 T cell receptor beta chains came from one sample sequenced in a study of cytomegalovirus exposure and HLA in healthy donors. It was with 60 Vbeta and 13 Jbeta primers that the PCR ran. Measured with immunoSEQ multiplex PCR; TCRdb has only the in-frame clones, and not every one. Of approximately 150,000 clones listed, roughly 64% are singletons. Sequencing was done on a sample of PBMCs. The source is a woman in her twenties or thirties in good health and CMV-seropositive.

V and J are TRBV27 and TRBJ2-1; TRBD2 matches 7 bases. Germline-derived CDR1 and CDR2 are MNHEY and SMNVEV (reference sequence). This CDR3 has 16 residues. After removal of 0 bases from V and 4 bases from J, the junction contained 6 bases not matched to a gene. This CDR3 is CASSLSASGLYNEQFF. DNA for the CDR3: TGTGCCAGCAGTTTATCAGCTAGCGGCTTGTACAATGAGCAGTTCTTC.

The rearrangement joins TRBV6-5 to TRBJ2-7; 8 nucleotides line up with TRBD1. This CDR3 comprises 16 residues. V dropped 2 bases and J dropped 3; count of bases not matched to a gene: 9. Germline assignment: CDR1 MNHEY and CDR2 SVGAGI. The DNA of the CDR3 is TGTGCCAGCAGTTACCAAGGACAGGGCTTCGTCTACGAGCAGTACTTC. Its protein is CASSYQGQGFVYEQYF.

This clone has only a few counts. The V and J genes are TRBV5-5 and TRBJ1-2; D not certain. CDR1 is SGHKS, CDR2 YYEKEE, per germline (reference sequence). This CDR3 comprises 13 residues. Trimming took 2 bases from V and 7 from J, leaving 12 bases between them. The CDR3 sequence: CASSFGLTGGYTF. The CDR3 DNA reads TGTGCCAGCAGCTTTGGACTAACGGGTGGCTACACCTTC.

The rearrangement uses TRBV5-8 and TRBJ1-6, with D possibly TRBD1 on 6 matching bases. CDR1 and CDR2 (germline): SGHTS, YDEGEE. Between the trimmed V and J ends, which lost 0 bases and 9 bases, there was a span of 13 bases. The CDR3 is made up of 15 amino acids. The CDR3, as DNA: TGTGCCAGCAGCTTGGTTTTACAGGGAACTTCACCCCTCCACTTT. It specifies CASSLVLQGTSPLHF. Full variable domain (remainder filled in from reference TRBV5-8 and TRBJ1-6): EAGVTQSPTHLIKTRGQQATLRCSPISGHTSVYWYQQALGLGLQFLLWYDEGEERNRGNFPPRFSGRQFPNYSSELNVNALELEDSALYLCASSLVLQGTSPLHFGNGTRLTVT.

The chain recombines TRBV28 with TRBJ2-7; 9 positions agree with TRBD1. Germline assignment: CDR1 MDHEN and CDR2 SYDVKM. CDR3 length: 15 amino acids. The trim removed 6 bases at V and 3 bases at J, leaving 9 bases unmatched. The CDR3 here is CASSAPGQGHYEQYF. The CDR3 DNA sequence: TGTGCCAGCAGCGCCCCGGGACAGGGACACTACGAGCAGTACTTC.

This chain's CDR3 is CASSLPRTIPNTEAFF. The DNA of the CDR3 is TGTGCCAGCAGCTTACCTCGGACAATCCCGAACACTGAAGCTTTCTTT. The chain links TRBV7-9 to TRBJ1-1; D perhaps matches TRBD1 (5 bases). V was trimmed by 2 bases and J by 1 base, leaving 14 bases between them. The CDR3 consists of 16 residues. CDR1 SEHNR and CDR2 FQNEAQ come from the germline V gene (reference sequence).

This clone occurred a few times. V is TRBV7-9 and J is TRBJ2-3; D is possibly TRBD1 (5 bases). Germline assignment: CDR1 SEHNR and CDR2 FQNEAQ (reference sequence). The CDR3 is made up of 16 amino acids. V was cut by 6 bases and J by 2 bases, with 18 bases left in between. In DNA, the CDR3 is TGTGCCAGCAGGGCCTCGGGCAGGGTGATCACAGATACGCAGTATTTT. This translates into CASRASGRVITDTQYF.

This chain connects TRBV9 to TRBJ2-7; 11 nucleotides match TRBD1. CDR3 size: 14 residues. V shed 3 bases, J shed 3 bases, and the junction held 2 bases outside the gene matches. Per the germline V gene, CDR1 is SGDLS and CDR2 is YYNGEE. The CDR3 protein is CASSAGTGGYEQYF. CDR3 DNA: TGTGCCAGCAGCGCCGGGACAGGGGGCTACGAGCAGTACTTC.

The chain links TRBV2 to TRBJ2-7, with 7 bases lining up with TRBD1. The CDR3 is 14 amino acids. V gave up 6 bases and J gave up 6 bases; unmatched junction bases: 11. The germline V gene encodes CDR1 SNHLY and CDR2 FYNNEI. CDR3 coding DNA: TGTGCCAGCAGGGGCCGGGCAGGGGGTAGCGAGCAGTACTTC. Residues: CASRGRAGGSEQYF. Full variable domain (remainder filled in from reference TRBV2 and TRBJ2-7): EPEVTQTPSHQVTQMGQEVILRCVPISNHLYFYWYRQILGQKVEFLVSFYNNEISEKSEIFDDQFSVERPDGSNFTLKIRSTKLEDSAMYFCASRGRAGGSEQYFGPGTRLTVT.

Written as DNA, the CDR3 is TGTGCCAGCAGTTACGATCCCAGGACAGGGGGCTACGAGCAGTACTTC. It codes for CASSYDPRTGGYEQYF. The chain links TRBV6-5 to TRBJ2-7, with 10 bases that match TRBD1. The CDR3 loop spans 16 amino acids. Germline V gene data show CDR1 as MNHEY and CDR2 as SVGAGI. After removal of 2 bases from V and 3 bases from J, the junction contained 7 bases not matched to a gene.

J is TRBJ1-1 and V is TRBV13; D gene uncertain. This CDR3 is 17 amino acids long. With 4 bases removed from V and 1 base from J, the gap between germline ends came to 19 bases. In germline, CDR1 is PRHDT, CDR2 FYEKMQ (reference sequence). The CDR3 bases are TGTGCCAGCAGCTCGGTTTCTTTGCCCACAGAGAACACTGAAGCTTTCTTT. Its protein is CASSSVSLPTENTEAFF.

The chain carries TRBV6-1 and TRBJ2-7; D not certain. Trimming removed 7 bases at V and 1 base at J, with 8 bases between. CDR1 MNHNS and CDR2 SASEGT come from the germline V gene. The CDR3 has 12 amino acids. The CDR3 DNA sequence: TGTGCCAGCAATCAGAGGTCCTACGAGCAGTACTTC. This gives the protein CASNQRSYEQYF.

In this sample, this clone turned up once. The chain couples TRBV5-6 to TRBJ1-3; tentative D call: TRBD1 (6 bases). The CDR3 runs to 17 residues. V lost 5 bases to trimming and J lost 0 bases, with 18 bases between them. Germline V gives CDR1 SGHDT, CDR2 YYEEEE. In DNA form, the CDR3 reads TGTGCCAGCAGGTCCTCAGGGGCTCCGTTCTCTGGAAACACCATATATTTT. It codes for CASRSSGAPFSGNTIYF.

This chain joins TRBV4-1 and TRBJ2-1, with a weak D call TRBD2 (5 bases). CDR1 is MGHRA, CDR2 YSYEKL, per germline. V lost 6 bases to trimming and J lost 8 bases, with 20 bases between them. The CDR3 extends over 15 amino acids. CDR3 residues: CASRDPSRGIHEQFF. Here the CDR3 DNA reads TGCGCCAGCAGGGACCCTTCCCGAGGGATCCATGAGCAGTTCTTC.

This clone has a single count. The gene calls are TRBV9 and TRBJ2-7; tentatively, D is TRBD2 (5 bases). V shed 0 bases and J shed 4 bases, with 11 bases lying between them. This CDR3 contains 14 residues. CDR1 and CDR2 from the germline V gene are SGDLS and YYNGEE. CDR3 nucleotide sequence: TGTGCCAGCAGCGTAGAAGCGGTGGGATACGAGCAGTACTTC. Translating it yields CASSVEAVGYEQYF. The entire variable domain, with the rest obtained from reference TRBV9 and TRBJ2-7, is as follows: DSGVTQTPKHLITATGQRVTLRCSPRSGDLSVYWYQQSLDQGLQFLIQYYNGEERAKGNILERFSAQQFPDLHSELNLSSLELGDSALYFCASSVEAVGYEQYFGPGTRLTVT.

The rearrangement joins TRBV7-9 to TRBJ2-7, with 8 nucleotides matching TRBD1. The CDR3 has 16 residues. Germline CDR1 and CDR2: SEHNR and FQNEAQ (reference sequence). V shed 5 bases, J shed 4 bases, and the junction held 13 bases outside the gene matches. The CDR3 loop is CASSIQGGQLGYEQYF. The CDR3 DNA reads as TGTGCCAGCAGCATACAGGGGGGACAGTTAGGTTACGAGCAGTACTTC.

This rearrangement joins TRBV19 to TRBJ2-1; D gene ambiguous. V shed 3 bases and J shed 2 bases, with 11 bases lying between them. The CDR3 runs to 15 residues. CDR1 is LNHDA, CDR2 SQIVND, per germline (reference sequence). The CDR3 region is CASSILAVTYNEQFF. CDR3 DNA: TGTGCCAGTAGTATCCTGGCGGTGACCTACAATGAGCAGTTCTTC.